These 24 T cell receptor beta chains were sequenced from one sample in a study of tumor and adjacent non-tumor tissue in lung cancer. The template was RNA from unsorted bulk tissue. The library came from three nested PCR rounds adapted from ARM-PCR protocols. TCRdb ran MiXCR on the multiplex PCR reads and lists one entry per CDR3 protein. The sample contains more than 85,000 distinct CDR3 sequences, around 80% of which appear only once. Sample: lung tumor tissue. The origin of the receptors is a woman between 55 and 75 years old with non-small cell lung cancer.

About this clonotype: This sequence may be a read error, since a much larger clone differs from it by one base. The CDR3 DNA follows: TGTGTCAGCAGTTACTCCGACAGGAGCACCTACGAGCAGTACTTC. Its translation is CVSSYSDRSTYEQYF. The chain has TRBV6-2 or TRBV6-3 and TRBJ2-7; D is perhaps TRBD1 (6 bases). The CDR3 is 15 residues long. CDR1 and CDR2 from the germline V gene are MNHEY and SVGEGT.

About this clonotype: A much larger clone lies one base from this, so it may be a read error. The rearrangement links TRBV6-5 to TRBJ2-5; the D gene is possibly TRBD2 (5 bases). This CDR3 is 13 amino acids long. Per the germline V gene, CDR1 is MNHEY and CDR2 is SVGAGI. CDR3 DNA sequence: TGTGCCAGCAGTTATGCTGGAAGGGAGACCAAGTACTTC. It encodes CASSYAGRETKYF.

This clonotype came up many times. The chain is built from TRBV20-1 and TRBJ2-4; 10 nucleotides match TRBD2. Germline loops: CDR1 DFQATT, CDR2 SNEGSKA (reference sequence). This CDR3 is 13 amino acids long. The ends lost 5 bases at V and 12 bases at J; junction bases unmatched: 10. This CDR3 is CSARPRTSGTQYF. CDR3 sequence (DNA): TGCAGTGCTCGTCCCCGGACTAGCGGAACTCAGTACTTC.

This clonotype was observed once. The junction and the germline gene differ at one end; a read error may be behind it. The V gene is TRBV11-2, the J gene TRBJ1-2; D is unclear. The germline V gene has CDR1 SGHAT and CDR2 FQNNGV. The CDR3 is 13 amino acids. The CDR3 region is CASSMDRLAGYTF. Here the CDR3 DNA reads TGTGCCAGCAGCATGGATCGTTTAGCGGGGTACACGTTC.

As to this clonotype: Without the conserved terminal phenylalanine or tryptophan, this CDR3 likely stems from a read error. The V call is TRBV11-1, the J call TRBJ1-2, with D tentatively TRBD1 (6 bases). The CDR3 spans 14 residues. Germline V gives CDR1 SGHAT, CDR2 FQDESV (reference sequence). CDR3 residues: CASSSQGPLYGYTL. In nucleotides, the CDR3 is TGTGCCAGTAGCTCACAGGGCCCGCTTTATGGCTACACCTTA.

Remarks on this clonotype: The CDR3 carries no conserved terminal phenylalanine or tryptophan, so it likely arises from a read error. The chain has TRBV24-1 and TRBJ2-5; D may match TRBD1 or TRBD2 (5 bases each). Trimming cost V 4 bases and J 2 bases, with 13 bases left between them. The CDR3 is 15 amino acids. Germline V gives CDR1 KGHDR, CDR2 SFDVKD. The CDR3, as DNA: TGTGCCACCAGTGACCTCAAAGGGACGCAAGAGACCCAGTACCTC. It is translated as CATSDLKGTQETQYL.

Comment on this clonotype: One end of the junction is discordant with germline, which a read error may explain. This rearrangement joins TRBV20-1 to TRBJ2-1, with no clear D. Germline V gene sequence: CDR1 DFQATT, CDR2 SNEGSKA (reference sequence). This CDR3 is built from 18 residues. The CDR3 protein is CSARSVGPPLNSYNEQFF. For the CDR3, the DNA is TGCAGTGCTAGATCAGTGGGTCCACCCCTTAACTCCTACAATGAACAGTTCTTC.

This clonotype has a single count. A much larger clone sits a single nucleotide away, making a read error possible. V usage is TRBV20-1 and J usage is TRBJ2-7; possibly TRBD2 for D (6 bases). This CDR3 has 16 amino acids. The V end was cut by 0 bases, the J end by 5 bases, with 20 bases between. CDR1 and CDR2 from the germline V gene are DFQATT and SNEGSKA (reference sequence). The CDR3 protein is CSARDPNGSFTHEQYF. For the CDR3, the DNA is TGCAGTGCTAGAGACCCTAACGGGAGCTTTACCCACGAGCAGTACTTC.

Of note for this clonotype: With a much larger clone just one base away, this may be a read error. The rearrangement joins TRBV20-1 to TRBJ1-2; D gene uncertain. The CDR3 has 15 residues. CDR1 is DFQATT and CDR2 is SNEGSKA in the germline V gene (reference sequence). CDR3 sequence: CSATTEGRSNHGYTF. The CDR3 coding sequence is TGCAGTGCCACCACGGAGGGCAGATCTAACCATGGCTACACCTTC.

A single count supports this clonotype. The genes are TRBV6-6 and TRBJ2-5; TRBD2 might be the D (7 bases). V lost 9 bases, J lost 8 bases, and 28 bases lay in between. The CDR3 contains 16 residues. Germline-derived CDR1 and CDR2 are MNHNY and SVGAGI (reference sequence). CDR3: CARSTGVGLGGHTQYF. CDR3 coding DNA: TGTGCCAGGAGTACGGGGGTTGGACTAGGGGGTCACACCCAGTACTTC.

About this clonotype itself: A read error may be the cause here, since a much bigger clone is one base away. The rearrangement uses TRBV14 and TRBJ2-2; D remains ambiguous. Looked up from germline, CDR1 is SGHDN and CDR2 is FVKESK. This CDR3 comprises 14 residues. The CDR3 sequence: CASSQTPNIGELFF. The CDR3 nucleotides read TGTGCCAGCAGCCAGACCCCGAACATCGGGGAGCTGTTTTTT.

This clonotype was counted once. The chain employs TRBV21-1 and TRBJ1-6. TRBV21-1 represents a pseudogene. This CDR3 is 14 amino acids long. CDR3 sequence (DNA): TGTGCCAGCCGGTACCGGGTCCTCCCACTACCCCTCCACTTT. Its translation is CASRYRVLPLPLHF.

This clonotype has only one observation. The genes are TRBV4-3 and TRBJ2-1; 7 bases agree with TRBD2. The CDR3 contains 16 residues. J gave up 11 bases and V 0 bases, and 13 bases lay outside the gene matches. Germline lookup yields CDR1 LGHNA and CDR2 YSLEER. Here the CDR3 DNA reads TGCGCCAGCAGCCAAGATTACTCTATCGGGAGGTGTAAGCAGTTCTTC. Protein: CASSQDYSIGRCKQFF.

In the case of this clonotype: Germline is not matched at one junction end, which may reflect a read error. This chain uses TRBV4-2 with TRBJ2-1; the match to TRBD2 covers 12 bases. CDR3 length: 17 residues. The germline V gene encodes CDR1 LGHNA and CDR2 YNFKEQ. The CDR3 here is CVSTQATTSGGMNEQFF. CDR3 nucleotides: TGTGTCAGCACCCAGGCAACCACTAGCGGGGGGATGAATGAGCAGTTCTTC.

This clonotype came up a few times. The chain uses TRBV19 and TRBJ2-1; D might be TRBD1 (5 bases). CDR3 size: 15 residues. Trimming cost V 7 bases and J 2 bases, with 15 bases left between them. Germline CDR1 and CDR2: LNHDA and SQIVND (reference sequence). This CDR3 is CASTPDSRPYNEQFF. Here the CDR3 DNA reads TGTGCCAGTACCCCAGACAGCAGACCCTACAATGAGCAGTTCTTC.

To note about this clonotype: Since a much larger clone is just one base distant, this may be a read error. This sequence joins TRBV20-1 and TRBJ2-2; perhaps TRBD1 as D (7 bases). The V end was cut by 5 bases, the J end by 3 bases, with 13 bases between. Looked up from germline, CDR1 is DFQATT and CDR2 is SNEGSKA (reference sequence). The CDR3 covers 14 residues. The CDR3 region is CSAGRGTDTGELFF. The CDR3 DNA reads TGCAGTGCTGGGCGCGGGACAGACACCGGGGAGCTGTTTTTT.

Notes on this clonotype: An end of the junction differs from the germline gene, which may be a read error. The CDR3 nucleotides read TGTAGCGTTGAGCTACTTGCCCGACGGGATAACTATGGCTACACCTTC. This translates into CSVELLARRDNYGYTF. The rearrangement links TRBV29-1 to TRBJ1-2; no firm D call. CDR1 and CDR2 from the germline V gene are SQVTM and ANQGSEA. This CDR3 region has 16 residues.

This rearrangement joins TRBV29-1 to TRBJ2-1, with unresolved D. CDR1 SQVTM and CDR2 ANQGSEA come from the germline V gene. Trimming removed 4 bases from V and 6 bases from J, with 16 bases in between. This CDR3 has 14 amino acids. DNA of the CDR3: TGCAGCGTTGTCGGCGTGAGAGCGAGCAATGAGCAGTTCTTC. It translates to CSVVGVRASNEQFF.

This clonotype was seen more than once but under ten times. The chain is built from TRBV10-1 and TRBJ2-3; tentative D call: TRBD2 (6 bases). The V gene's germline CDR1 is WNHNN and CDR2 SYGVQD (reference sequence). CDR3 length equals 15 residues. V lost 10 bases to trimming and J lost 6 bases, with 23 bases between them. The CDR3 nucleotides are TGCGCCAATAGTGAAGAGGAACTAGCCGCGGATACGCAGTATTTT. Its protein is CANSEEELAADTQYF.

Notes on this clonotype: The junction departs from the called germline gene at one end, perhaps through a read error. This chain joins TRBV20-1 and TRBJ2-2; D perhaps matches TRBD2 (5 bases). Germline V gene sequence: CDR1 DFQATT, CDR2 SNEGSKA (reference sequence). CDR3 size: 12 residues. CDR3 amino acids: CSPISNTGEMFF. CDR3 nucleotides: TGCAGTCCTATATCGAACACCGGGGAGATGTTTTTT.

Points on this clonotype: One base away lies a much larger clone, so this may be a sequencing read error. This rearrangement joins TRBV6-5 to TRBJ2-2, with 8 bases fitting TRBD2. Germline V gene lookup returns CDR1 MNHEY and CDR2 SVGAGI. There are 16 residues in the CDR3. The CDR3, as DNA: TGTGCCAGCAGTTACCGGGGGGGCGCCGACACCGGGGAGCCGTTTTTT. Translated, it gives CASSYRGGADTGEPFF.

V gene TRBV7-2 combines with J gene TRBJ2-3; 12 bases are shared with TRBD2. CDR1 is SGHTA, CDR2 FQGNSA, per germline. After removal of 5 bases from V and 2 bases from J, the junction contained 5 bases not matched to a gene. The CDR3 is 16 residues long. The CDR3 loop reads CASSLRTSGITDTQYF. DNA of the CDR3: TGTGCCAGCAGCCTCAGGACTAGCGGGATCACAGATACGCAGTATTTT.

Concerning this clonotype itself: A much larger clone lies a single base off, so this may be a read error. The V call is TRBV20-1, the J call TRBJ1-5; D not resolved. V gave up 5 bases and J gave up 2 bases, with 10 bases separating them. Germline CDR1 DFQATT, CDR2 SNEGSKA (reference sequence). The CDR3 has 13 residues. The CDR3 spells CSAASIGNQPQHF. CDR3 nucleotides: TGCAGTGCTGCATCTATCGGCAATCAGCCCCAGCATTTT.

Remarks on this clonotype: A much larger clone lies a single base off, so this may be a read error. CDR3 region: CSVVKGTGKESQHF. For the CDR3, the DNA is TGCAGCGTTGTAAAAGGGACAGGGAAAGAGTCCCAGCATTTT. The chain employs TRBV29-1 and TRBJ1-5; the match to TRBD1 covers 9 bases. The J segment lost 11 bases and the V segment lost 4 bases, leaving 12 bases of the junction unmatched. The CDR3 is made up of 14 amino acids. In germline, CDR1 is SQVTM, CDR2 ANQGSEA.